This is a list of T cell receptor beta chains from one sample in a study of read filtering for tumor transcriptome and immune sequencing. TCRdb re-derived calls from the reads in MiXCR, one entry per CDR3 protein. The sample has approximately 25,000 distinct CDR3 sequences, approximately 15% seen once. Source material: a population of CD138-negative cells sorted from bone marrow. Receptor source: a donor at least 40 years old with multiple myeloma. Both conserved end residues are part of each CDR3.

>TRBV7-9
CASSPGPATNEKLFF
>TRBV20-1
CSARSGQELEAFF
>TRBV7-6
CASSLGVGGNTEAFF
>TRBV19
CASSDRGFSGANVLTF
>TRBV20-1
CSASPGTDTDTQYF
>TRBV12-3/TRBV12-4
CASSVHKTGTEAFF
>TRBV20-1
CSARGLATYNEQFF
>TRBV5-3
CARSSRQVRGTEAFF
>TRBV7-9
CASSVPDPNTEAFF
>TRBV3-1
CASSQAGRGGYNEQFF
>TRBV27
CASKRAPGQNTGELFF
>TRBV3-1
CASSQFASSSTDTQYF
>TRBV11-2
CASSLVLGVSYNEQFF
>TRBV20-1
CSATGTGSGANVLTF
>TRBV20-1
CSAPPGTGGTDTQYF
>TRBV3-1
CASSHTSAGTDTQYF
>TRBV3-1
CASSYYFGTDTQYF
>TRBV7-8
CASSLVISGSWGDTQYF
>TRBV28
CASSLSVGGNTIYF
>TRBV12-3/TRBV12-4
CASNKQAGEEYF